This entry lists 31 T cell receptor beta chains sequenced from one sample in a study of PD-L1 blockade in urothelial cancer. Sample time point: pretreatment peripheral blood. Profiling relied on immunoSEQ multiplex PCR, and the TCRdb table lists in-frame clones only, not all of them. Among over 100,000 clones listed, approximately 84% were seen once. This material consisted of PBMCs, taken around atezolizumab (anti-PD-L1) treatment. The receptors originated from a man aged 50-59 years with urothelial cancer.

This sequence joins TRBV30 and TRBJ2-7; a weak D match, TRBD2 (5 bases). The germline V gene has CDR1 GTSNPN and CDR2 SVGIG (reference sequence). Trimming pared 4 bases from V and 0 bases from J, leaving 7 bases between. The CDR3 spans 12 residues. The CDR3 sequence is CAWKRSSYEQYF. The CDR3 DNA sequence: TGTGCCTGGAAGCGGAGCTCCTACGAGCAGTACTTC.

The chain employs TRBV7-2 and TRBJ2-4; TRBD1 matches at 7 bases. The V gene's germline CDR1 is SGHTA and CDR2 FQGNSA. CDR3 size: 17 residues. Trimming at V came to 4 bases and at J to 2 bases, leaving 11 bases not matched to a gene. The CDR3 here is CASSSQTGAGTKNIQYF. In nucleotides, the CDR3 is TGTGCCAGCAGCTCCCAAACAGGGGCCGGGACCAAAAACATTCAGTACTTC.

This chain uses TRBV7-3 with TRBJ1-5; 9 positions agree with TRBD1. V was clipped by 0 bases and J by 4 bases; unmatched bases: 7. The CDR3 is 17 amino acids. The germline gives CDR1 SGHTA, CDR2 FQGTGA. The CDR3 region is CASSLTIKGQGNQPQHF. For the CDR3, the DNA is TGTGCCAGCAGCTTAACAATAAAAGGACAGGGGAATCAGCCCCAGCATTTT.

The chain joins TRBV2 to TRBJ1-4; D might be TRBD1 (6 bases). Germline-derived CDR1 and CDR2 are SNHLY and FYNNEI. CDR3 length equals 14 residues. The V end lost 5 bases, the J end lost 8 bases, and 15 bases lay between the germline ends. The CDR3 here is CASSLAGRGEKLFF. The CDR3 DNA reads as TGTGCCAGCAGTTTGGCAGGGAGGGGGGAAAAACTGTTTTTT.

The chain links TRBV19 to TRBJ1-5; 9 bases line up with TRBD1. After removal of 4 bases from V and 7 bases from J, the junction contained 5 bases not matched to a gene. The CDR3 spans 14 residues. CDR1 LNHDA and CDR2 SQIVND come from the germline V gene (reference sequence). CDR3 in DNA: TGTGCCAGTAGTACACGGACAGGGGTCCAGCCCCAGCATTTT. Amino acid sequence: CASSTRTGVQPQHF.

The chain carries TRBV10-3 and TRBJ2-2; 7 bases fit TRBD2. Germline-derived CDR1 and CDR2 are ENHRY and SYGVKD. The trim removed 3 bases at V and 7 bases at J, leaving 11 bases unmatched. The CDR3 loop spans 16 amino acids. CDR3 residues: CAISELGREYLGELFF. CDR3 in DNA: TGTGCCATCAGTGAATTAGGGCGGGAGTATCTCGGGGAGCTGTTTTTT.

This sequence joins TRBV18 and TRBJ2-3, with D maybe TRBD1 (7 bases). The CDR3 is 16 amino acids. Germline values: CDR1 KGHSH, CDR2 LQKENI. Trimming pared 1 base from V and 0 bases from J, leaving 11 bases between. This CDR3 is CASSPHRGLSTDTQYF. CDR3 sequence (DNA): TGTGCCAGCTCACCACACAGGGGACTCAGCACAGATACGCAGTATTTT.

The CDR3 DNA follows: TGTGCCAGTAGTAGGGGGGCCCGAAGCGGGAAGGTATTCCACGAGCAGTACTTC. It encodes CASSRGARSGKVFHEQYF. This chain connects TRBV19 to TRBJ2-7; D might be TRBD2 (7 bases). Germline V lookup: CDR1 LNHDA, CDR2 SQIVND (reference sequence). This CDR3 spans 18 amino acids. The V gene lost 4 bases and the J gene lost 5 bases, with 27 bases spanning the gap.

The CDR3 loop is CASRAPQGNTIYF. Here the CDR3 DNA reads TGTGCCAGCAGGGCCCCACAAGGAAACACCATATATTTT. The chain couples TRBV6-1 to TRBJ1-3; unclear D gene. V lost 6 bases and J lost 4, with 10 bases in between. The germline V gene encodes CDR1 MNHNS and CDR2 SASEGT. The CDR3 loop spans 13 amino acids.

This sequence joins TRBV5-1 and TRBJ2-1; D is possibly TRBD2 (5 bases). Germline V gene lookup returns CDR1 SGHRS and CDR2 YFSETQ. The CDR3 sequence is 16 residues long. The V end lost 4 bases, the J end lost 0 bases, and 14 bases lay between the germline ends. CDR3 in amino acids: CASSPPGRASYNEQFF. The CDR3 DNA reads TGCGCCAGCAGCCCGCCGGGGAGAGCCTCCTACAATGAGCAGTTCTTC.

This clone was seen once. V and J are TRBV27 and TRBJ2-1; 13 positions match TRBD2. Germline V gene lookup returns CDR1 MNHEY and CDR2 SMNVEV (reference sequence). This CDR3 is 16 amino acids long. J was trimmed by 8 bases and V by 0 bases; bases with no gene match: 4. CDR3 coding DNA: TGTGCCAGCAGTTTATCGGGACTAGCGGGGAGGGATGAGCAGTTCTTC. Protein product: CASSLSGLAGRDEQFF.

V and J are TRBV28 and TRBJ1-2; 7 bases align to TRBD1. This CDR3 is 15 amino acids long. J was trimmed by 4 bases and V by 2 bases; bases with no gene match: 7. Per the germline V gene, CDR1 is MDHEN and CDR2 is SYDVKM. CDR3 residues: CASSLGTGAIYGYTF. The DNA for the CDR3 is TGTGCCAGCAGTTTAGGTACAGGGGCCATCTATGGCTACACCTTC.

The chain combines TRBV27 with TRBJ2-7, with 10 bases that match TRBD1. This CDR3 spans 16 amino acids. With V trimmed by 5 bases and J by 5 bases, 12 bases remained unmatched. Germline V lookup: CDR1 MNHEY, CDR2 SMNVEV (reference sequence). This CDR3 reads CASSLRMGQGLDEQYF. In nucleotides, the CDR3 is TGTGCCAGCAGTCTACGAATGGGACAGGGGCTCGACGAGCAGTACTTC.

V gene TRBV19 combines with J gene TRBJ2-2; TRBD1 matches 7 bases. This CDR3 region has 16 residues. Germline CDR1 LNHDA, CDR2 SQIVND (reference sequence). V shed 5 bases, J shed 7 bases, and the junction held 13 bases outside the gene matches. The CDR3 DNA follows: TGTGCCAGTAGTTGGGTCCCGGGACAGCTGGTCGGGGAGCTGTTTTTT. Its translation: CASSWVPGQLVGELFF.

This chain connects TRBV10-3 to TRBJ2-6; 7 bases align to TRBD1. Germline CDR1 and CDR2: ENHRY and SYGVKD. J lost 4 bases, V lost 5 bases, and 5 bases had no gene match. The CDR3 consists of 15 residues. CDR3 region: CAISRQGIGANVLTF. CDR3 in DNA: TGTGCCATCAGTCGACAGGGTATAGGGGCCAACGTCCTGACTTTC.

V and J are TRBV7-8 and TRBJ2-1; D might be TRBD1 (5 bases). The germline CDR1 and CDR2 sequences are SGHVS and FQNEAQ. The CDR3 loop spans 14 amino acids. Trimming took off 2 bases at V and 0 bases at J, with 5 bases between the two ends. The CDR3 bases are TGTGCCAGCAGCTTACAGGGCTCCTACAATGAGCAGTTCTTC. It codes for CASSLQGSYNEQFF.

The sample holds one count of this clone. The rearrangement joins TRBV14 to TRBJ2-3; possibly TRBD1 for D (6 bases). V lost 4 bases and J 11 bases, leaving 16 bases between the germline ends. CDR1 and CDR2 from the germline V gene are SGHDN and FVKESK. The CDR3 covers 13 residues. CDR3 protein: CASSRTGQSGQYF. The CDR3 nucleotides are TGTGCCAGCAGCCGGACCGGACAGTCAGGGCAGTATTTT. Combining the CDR3 with reference TRBV14 and TRBJ2-3 gives the whole variable domain EAGVTQFPSHSVIEKGQTVTLRCDPISGHDNLYWYRRVMGKEIKFLLHFVKESKQDESGMPNNRFLAERTGGTYSTLKVQPAELEDSGVYFCASSRTGQSGQYFGPGTRLTVL.

With respect to this clone: Its ends do not fully match the called genes, so a read error is possible. This chain uses TRBV7-9 with TRBJ2-5; no firm D call. CDR1 is SEHNR, CDR2 FQNEAQ, per germline (reference sequence). The CDR3 consists of 11 residues. Written as DNA, the CDR3 is TGTGCCAGCGGCTTATATGAGACCCAGTACTTC. Protein sequence: CASGLYETQYF.

This chain links TRBV5-1 with TRBJ1-1, with a possible D match to TRBD1 (5 bases). Germline assignment: CDR1 SGHRS and CDR2 YFSETQ. This CDR3 contains 14 residues. Trimming removed 0 bases from V and 8 bases from J, with 14 bases in between. The CDR3 DNA sequence: TGCGCCAGCAGCTTGGGGGGCTCCTTTAAAGAAGCTTTCTTT. Its protein product is CASSLGGSFKEAFF. The complete variable domain, with remaining parts taken from reference TRBV5-1 and TRBJ1-1, reads KAGVTQTPRYLIKTRGQQVTLSCSPISGHRSVSWYQQTPGQGLQFLFEYFSETQRNKGNFPGRFSGRQFSNSRSEMNVSTLELGDSALYLCASSLGGSFKEAFFGQGTRLTVV.

The chain links TRBV9 to TRBJ2-3, with 11 positions matching TRBD2. The CDR3 extends over 14 amino acids. Looked up from germline, CDR1 is SGDLS and CDR2 is YYNGEE. Trimming took 3 bases from V and 5 from J; bases not matched to a gene: 2. This CDR3 reads CASSAGTSGDTQYF. CDR3 coding DNA: TGTGCCAGCAGCGCCGGGACTAGCGGAGATACGCAGTATTTT.

The table lists this clone with a count of one. The V gene is TRBV28, the J gene TRBJ1-1, with D possibly being TRBD1 (6 bases). The CDR3 runs to 19 residues. V lost 0 bases and J lost 0, with 20 bases in between. Germline CDR1 is MDHEN and CDR2 is SYDVKM. The CDR3 is CASSLWDRGQPWVNTEAFF. The CDR3 DNA reads TGTGCCAGCAGTTTATGGGACCGAGGACAGCCTTGGGTGAACACTGAAGCTTTCTTT.

The chain couples TRBV4-1 to TRBJ2-7, with 7 bases aligning to TRBD1. V was clipped by 4 bases and J by 7 bases; unmatched bases: 13. The germline gives CDR1 MGHRA, CDR2 YSYEKL. The CDR3 length is 15 residues. CDR3 loop: CASSLSPGQHGEQYF. CDR3 nucleotides: TGCGCCAGCAGCCTAAGCCCGGGACAGCACGGGGAGCAGTACTTC.

J is TRBJ2-1 and V is TRBV6-4; 8 bases line up with TRBD2. There are 14 residues in the CDR3. V shed 2 bases, J shed 8 bases, and the junction held 5 bases outside the gene matches. Germline values: CDR1 MRHNA, CDR2 SNTAGT. CDR3 residues: CASSDLSGSYEQFF. Here the CDR3 DNA reads TGTGCCAGCAGTGACCTCAGCGGGAGTTATGAGCAGTTCTTC.

This clone was observed at least ten times. The V and J genes are TRBV6-5 and TRBJ1-1; D is perhaps TRBD1 (5 bases). Per the germline V gene, CDR1 is MNHEY and CDR2 is SVGAGI. This CDR3 comprises 14 residues. The ends were cut back, 6 bases at V and 5 bases at J, with 16 bases in the middle. The chain's CDR3 is CASSAVRGRTEAFF. The CDR3 DNA follows: TGTGCCAGCAGCGCTGTAAGGGGAAGGACTGAAGCTTTCTTT.

This clone appeared once. The chain recombines TRBV5-1 with TRBJ2-1; TRBD2 matches 9 bases. V shed 0 bases, J shed 6 bases, and the junction held 4 bases outside the gene matches. This CDR3 has 15 amino acids. Germline-derived CDR1 and CDR2 are SGHRS and YFSETQ. This CDR3 reads CASSLVSGSINEQFF. The CDR3 DNA sequence: TGCGCCAGCAGCTTGGTTAGCGGGAGTATCAATGAGCAGTTCTTC.

The chain employs TRBV6-1 and TRBJ2-6; unclear D gene. V was cut by 3 bases and J by 3 bases, with 6 bases left in between. CDR3 size: 14 residues. Germline V gene lookup returns CDR1 MNHNS and CDR2 SASEGT. CDR3 residues: CASSDPLGANVLTF. Here the CDR3 DNA reads TGTGCCAGCAGTGACCCCCTTGGGGCCAACGTCCTGACTTTC.

In its sample, this clone was seen a few times. The DNA is left out, because the CDR3 cannot be placed on it with certainty; the CDR3 is given as TCRdb lists it. V is TRBV28 and J is TRBJ1-2; TRBD1 was called by the table and not checked on the DNA. CDR1 and CDR2 (germline): MDHEN, SYDVKM. The CDR3 has 14 amino acids, counting both end residues. CDR3 loop: CASSSSDRVYGYTF.

CDR3 nucleotides: TGCGCCAGCAGCTGGGGACAGGGGAACACTGAAGCTTTCTTT. Translated, it gives CASSWGQGNTEAFF. This rearrangement joins TRBV5-1 to TRBJ1-1; 9 bases align to TRBD1. Germline-derived CDR1 and CDR2 are SGHRS and YFSETQ. The J segment lost 1 base and the V segment lost 3 bases, leaving 1 base of the junction unmatched. The CDR3 is made up of 14 amino acids.

The rearrangement joins TRBV30 to TRBJ1-2; D call uncertain. V gave up 0 bases and J gave up 5 bases, with 4 bases separating them. This CDR3 has 11 amino acids. Germline CDR1 and CDR2: GTSNPN and SVGIG (reference sequence). CDR3 residues: CAWSVSYGYTF. As DNA, the CDR3 is TGTGCCTGGAGTGTATCTTATGGCTACACCTTC.

The chain uses TRBV5-1 and TRBJ2-7; 9 bases line up with TRBD1. The CDR3 runs 14 residues. V trimming: 4 bases; J trimming: 6 bases; junction bases outside the gene matches: 8. Germline V gene lookup returns CDR1 SGHRS and CDR2 YFSETQ. CDR3 nucleotides: TGCGCCAGCAGCCACGACAGGGGGTCGCGCGAGCAGTACTTC. It encodes CASSHDRGSREQYF.

This chain connects TRBV27 to TRBJ1-2, with TRBD1 matching over 10 bases. V lost 5 bases and J lost 6; bases outside the gene matches: 9. The germline CDR1 and CDR2 sequences are MNHEY and SMNVEV (reference sequence). This CDR3 region has 15 residues. CDR3 coding DNA: TGTGCCAGCAGTACGACAGGGGGCGCCCGCAATGGCTACACCTTC. It specifies CASSTTGGARNGYTF.